The 27 T cell receptor beta chains below all came from one sample that was sequenced in a study of blood T cell repertoires in COVID-19. Libraries were prepared by immunoSEQ multiplex PCR; TCRdb keeps only in-frame clonotypes and omits some of them. The sample has a few hundred thousand clones; 89% are singletons. Sequenced input: peripheral blood. All receptors come from a man aged 35 to 55 with acute or convalescent COVID-19.

The chain combines TRBV30 with TRBJ1-5, with D possibly TRBD1 on 5 matching bases. V dropped 1 base and J dropped 5 bases, with 12 bases sitting between them. Germline V gene lookup returns CDR1 GTSNPN and CDR2 SVGIG (reference sequence). The CDR3 is 14 residues long. DNA of the CDR3: TGTGCCTGGAGTGGGGGCGCTTTGGATCAGCCCCAGCATTTT. Protein product: CAWSGGALDQPQHF.

The chain joins TRBV28 to TRBJ1-6; D gene unclear. The germline CDR1 and CDR2 sequences are MDHEN and SYDVKM. The V end was cut by 7 bases, the J end by 7 bases, with 8 bases between. The CDR3 totals 12 residues. The CDR3 is CASTSPNSPLHF. The CDR3 DNA sequence: TGTGCCAGCACCTCCCCGAATTCACCCCTCCACTTT.

V usage is TRBV5-4 and J usage is TRBJ2-2; 7 nucleotides line up with TRBD2. This CDR3 spans 15 amino acids. V lost 1 base to trimming and J lost 5 bases; unmatched junction nucleotides: 5. Germline CDR1 is SGHNT and CDR2 is YYREEE (reference sequence). The CDR3 sequence: CASSLRAGETGELFF. Written as DNA, the CDR3 is TGTGCCAGCAGCTTGAGGGCGGGAGAAACCGGGGAGCTGTTTTTT.

The chain combines TRBV4-1 with TRBJ2-3; 10 nucleotides agree with TRBD2. After removal of 5 bases from V and 3 bases from J, the junction contained 8 bases not matched to a gene. CDR3 length: 16 residues. Germline CDR1 is MGHRA and CDR2 is YSYEKL. CDR3 coding DNA: TGCGCCAGCAGCTTCCCCCTAGCGGGGGTTACAGATACGCAGTATTTT. Amino acids: CASSFPLAGVTDTQYF.

With respect to this clone: The identical CDR3 is also encoded by other nucleotide sequences in the sample. This chain links TRBV30 with TRBJ1-2; D is unresolved. Trimming left V 0 bases short and J 7 bases short, with 9 bases between. CDR3 size: 12 residues. Germline CDR1 reads GTSNPN; CDR2 reads SVGIG (reference sequence). The CDR3 loop reads CAWSVGGGGYTF. DNA of the CDR3: TGTGCCTGGAGTGTTGGCGGCGGTGGCTACACCTTC.

The chain recombines TRBV29-1 with TRBJ2-7; 10 nucleotides line up with TRBD1. V lost 4 bases to trimming and J lost 2 bases; unmatched junction nucleotides: 5. This CDR3 region has 14 residues. Germline loops: CDR1 SQVTM, CDR2 ANQGSEA. CDR3 sequence reads: CSVVDRGRPYEQYF. The CDR3 DNA reads as TGCAGCGTTGTAGACAGGGGGCGCCCCTACGAGCAGTACTTC.

The genes are TRBV6-1 and TRBJ2-5, with TRBD1 identical over 8 bases. With V trimmed by 1 base and J by 2 bases, 6 bases remained unmatched. CDR1 is MNHNS, CDR2 SASEGT, per germline. The CDR3 loop spans 16 amino acids. CDR3 protein: CASSEGQGTGQETQYF. In DNA, the CDR3 is TGTGCCAGCAGTGAAGGACAAGGGACAGGTCAAGAGACCCAGTACTTC.

CDR3 DNA: TGTGCCAGCAGCCCGCCCGGTGCAGGGGTTGGTAGGAATGGCTACACCTTC. Amino acids: CASSPPGAGVGRNGYTF. The V gene is TRBV4-2, the J gene TRBJ1-2; D is perhaps TRBD1 (6 bases). Trimming shortened V by 4 bases and J by 6 bases, and 24 bases separated the two germline ends. This CDR3 spans 17 amino acids. Germline V gene sequence: CDR1 LGHNA, CDR2 YNFKEQ.

The J gene is TRBJ1-1, the V gene TRBV7-8; the match to TRBD1 covers 7 bases. Germline CDR1 SGHVS, CDR2 FQNEAQ. V dropped 5 bases and J dropped 4; count of bases not matched to a gene: 10. This CDR3 contains 15 residues. The chain's CDR3 is CASSRFQGDGTEAFF. CDR3 nucleotide sequence: TGTGCCAGCAGCCGTTTCCAGGGGGATGGCACTGAAGCTTTCTTT. Using reference TRBV7-8 and TRBJ1-1 for the parts outside the CDR3, the full variable domain is GAGVSQSPRYKVAKRGQDVALRCDPISGHVSLFWYQQALGQGPEFLTYFQNEAQLDKSGLPSDRFFAERPEGSVSTLKIQRTQQEDSAVYLCASSRFQGDGTEAFFGQGTRLTVV.

This CDR3 reads CASSFGGLASSTDTQYF. The DNA of the CDR3 is TGTGCCAGCAGTTTTGGGGGACTAGCGAGTAGCACAGATACGCAGTATTTT. The rearrangement joins TRBV27 to TRBJ2-3; 10 nucleotides match TRBD2. V lost 3 bases, J lost 0 bases, and 6 bases stayed unmatched. This CDR3 comprises 17 residues. From germline, CDR1 is MNHEY and CDR2 SMNVEV (reference sequence).

A word on this clone: Other nucleotide sequences in the sample specify the same CDR3. This sequence joins TRBV15 and TRBJ2-7, with D possibly being TRBD1 (5 bases). Trimming cost V 0 bases and J 4 bases, with 7 bases left between them. Germline V gene lookup returns CDR1 LNHNV and CDR2 YYDKDF (reference sequence). The CDR3 is 13 residues long. For the CDR3, the DNA is TGTGCCACCAGCAGAGACCAGGGTTACGAGCAGTACTTC. It is translated as CATSRDQGYEQYF.

V and J are TRBV6-1 and TRBJ1-2; 8 nucleotides match TRBD1. This CDR3 spans 15 amino acids. Germline lookup yields CDR1 MNHNS and CDR2 SASEGT. Trimming cost V 0 bases and J 6 bases; bases outside gene matches: 6. CDR3 protein: CASSEALQGADGYTF. The CDR3 coding sequence is TGTGCCAGCAGTGAAGCGCTTCAGGGGGCAGATGGCTACACCTTC.

The V and J genes are TRBV7-9 and TRBJ2-6; D perhaps matches TRBD2 (6 bases). Trimming took off 5 bases at V and 2 bases at J, with 10 bases between the two ends. The germline gives CDR1 SEHNR, CDR2 FQNEAQ (reference sequence). The CDR3 is 15 amino acids. CDR3 coding DNA: TGTGCCAGCAGCGACGGGGGTCCTGGGGCCAACGTCCTGACTTTC. It yields the protein CASSDGGPGANVLTF.

The CDR3 DNA follows: TGTGCCAGCAGCGATGGACAGGGATGGCTCCATGAGCAGTTCTTC. Amino acid sequence: CASSDGQGWLHEQFF. The chain has TRBV9 and TRBJ2-1, with 8 bases that match TRBD1. From germline, CDR1 is SGDLS and CDR2 YYNGEE. There are 15 residues in the CDR3. The V and J ends lost 3 bases and 8 bases, in that order; junction bases with no gene match: 10.

CDR3 residues: CSASLGGGGTDTQYF. CDR3 DNA: TGCAGTGCTAGTCTCGGGGGGGGCGGCACAGATACGCAGTATTTT. The J gene is TRBJ2-3, the V gene TRBV20-1, with 8 bases lining up with TRBD2. The CDR3 runs to 15 residues. Germline lookup yields CDR1 DFQATT and CDR2 SNEGSKA (reference sequence). V trimming: 3 bases; J trimming: 1 base; junction bases outside the gene matches: 6.

The rearrangement links TRBV27 to TRBJ2-7, with D possibly TRBD1 on 6 matching bases. This CDR3 contains 13 residues. Germline values: CDR1 MNHEY, CDR2 SMNVEV (reference sequence). V shed 2 bases and J shed 4 bases, with 9 bases lying between them. The CDR3 loop is CASSLRGNYEQYF. The DNA of the CDR3 is TGTGCCAGCAGTTTAAGGGGGAATTACGAGCAGTACTTC.

The V and J genes are TRBV5-1 and TRBJ1-1, with D tentatively TRBD1 (5 bases). Looked up from germline, CDR1 is SGHRS and CDR2 is YFSETQ. The ends were cut back, 2 bases at V and 5 bases at J, with 31 bases in the middle. CDR3 size: 20 residues. CDR3 loop: CASSFILSPPARGLSTEAFF. The CDR3 region has the DNA TGCGCCAGCAGCTTCATTCTATCGCCCCCCGCACGGGGGTTGAGTACTGAAGCTTTCTTT.

V and J are TRBV27 and TRBJ2-1, with D perhaps matching TRBD2 (6 bases). CDR1 is MNHEY and CDR2 is SMNVEV in the germline V gene (reference sequence). V was clipped by 4 bases and J by 7 bases, with 23 bases between them. CDR3 size: 17 residues. The chain's CDR3 is CASSSFPTFYGSNEQFF. Written as DNA, the CDR3 is TGTGCCAGCAGTTCGTTCCCCACCTTTTACGGGAGTAATGAGCAGTTCTTC.

V gene TRBV2 combines with J gene TRBJ1-1; D uncertain. The V end was cut by 7 bases, the J end by 1 base, with 16 bases between. Germline-derived CDR1 and CDR2 are SNHLY and FYNNEI. The CDR3 contains 15 residues. The CDR3: CASTFAPLQNTEAFF. As DNA, the CDR3 is TGTGCCAGCACATTCGCACCACTCCAGAACACTGAAGCTTTCTTT.

The chain recombines TRBV7-8 with TRBJ1-5, with D tentatively TRBD1 (5 bases). There are 13 residues in the CDR3. V lost 5 bases, J lost 8 bases, and 13 bases lay in between. CDR1 SGHVS and CDR2 FQNEAQ come from the germline V gene. CDR3 coding DNA: TGTGCCAGCAGCCGAGGGGCACAGGAGCCCCAGCATTTT. Translating gives CASSRGAQEPQHF.

In its sample, this clone was seen once. The chain links TRBV11-1 to TRBJ2-5; 11 positions agree with TRBD1. V trimming: 3 bases; J trimming: 5 bases; junction bases outside the gene matches: 2. CDR3 length: 14 residues. Germline values: CDR1 SGHAT, CDR2 FQDESV (reference sequence). The CDR3 loop reads CASSLDRGQETQYF. In nucleotides, the CDR3 is TGTGCCAGCAGCTTGGACAGGGGGCAGGAGACCCAGTACTTC.

In regard to this clone: The identical CDR3 is also encoded by other nucleotide sequences in the sample. The chain recombines TRBV27 with TRBJ2-7; 10 bases are a match to TRBD1. The V segment lost 6 bases and the J segment 3 bases; nucleotides outside the gene matches: 5. The CDR3 spans 14 residues. Germline CDR1 is MNHEY and CDR2 is SMNVEV (reference sequence). In DNA, the CDR3 is TGTGCCAGCAGCTTCGGGACAGGGGACTACGAGCAGTACTTC. This encodes CASSFGTGDYEQYF.

The chain has TRBV15 and TRBJ2-7; 13 nucleotides match TRBD2. The V gene end was trimmed by 4 bases and the J gene end by 4 bases; junction bases not matched to a gene: 7. This CDR3 has 16 amino acids. Germline CDR1 and CDR2: LNHNV and YYDKDF (reference sequence). The CDR3 sequence is CATSIGTSGNVYEQYF. CDR3 sequence (DNA): TGTGCCACCAGCATAGGGACTAGCGGGAACGTTTACGAGCAGTACTTC.

Turning to this clone: The same CDR3 arises from other DNA sequences in this sample as well. The V gene is TRBV27, the J gene TRBJ2-1, with a possible D match to TRBD2 (5 bases). Germline CDR1 is MNHEY and CDR2 is SMNVEV (reference sequence). V lost 3 bases to trimming and J lost 0 bases, with 6 bases between them. This CDR3 has 14 residues. CDR3: CASSLGSSYNEQFF. CDR3 in DNA: TGTGCCAGCAGTTTGGGGAGCTCCTACAATGAGCAGTTCTTC.

The chain carries TRBV28 and TRBJ1-6, with TRBD1 matching 10 bases. This CDR3 region has 14 residues. Germline V gene lookup returns CDR1 MDHEN and CDR2 SYDVKM. Germline trimming cut 6 bases from V and 7 bases from J; bases unmatched to any gene: 3. In DNA, the CDR3 is TGTGCCAGCAGCTCGGGACAGGGGAATTCACCCCTCCACTTT. Its translation is CASSSGQGNSPLHF.

The rearrangement joins TRBV10-2 to TRBJ2-7, with 7 bases aligning to TRBD1. Trimming took 10 bases from V and 4 from J; bases not matched to a gene: 16. This CDR3 is 15 amino acids long. Germline loops: CDR1 WSHSY, CDR2 SAAADI. The CDR3 loop reads CATFHRTGAGYEQYF. In DNA, the CDR3 is TGCGCCACCTTTCACAGAACAGGGGCAGGATACGAGCAGTACTTC.

This clone is a singleton in its sample. This chain uses TRBV2 with TRBJ1-1; 10 bases agree with TRBD1. CDR3 length: 16 residues. V dropped 7 bases and J dropped 1; count of bases not matched to a gene: 9. Germline CDR1 SNHLY, CDR2 FYNNEI. CDR3 DNA sequence: TGTGCCAGCACCCGGGACAGGGGACATAGGAACACTGAAGCTTTCTTT. As protein: CASTRDRGHRNTEAFF.